The 30 T cell receptor beta chains listed next were all sequenced from one sample in a study of blood T cell repertoires in COVID-19. Profiled with immunoSEQ multiplex PCR; TCRdb holds only in-frame clones, not every one. The data show 150,000 to 200,000 clones, roughly four fifths seen once. The sample taken for sequencing was peripheral blood. All receptors come from a man aged 60 to 69 with active or convalescent COVID-19.

On this clone itself: One end of the junction is discordant with germline, which a read error may explain. The chain uses TRBV7-7 and TRBJ2-7; possible D gene TRBD1, 5 bases. CDR3 length: 14 residues. The germline V gene encodes CDR1 SSHAT and CDR2 FNYEAQ (reference sequence). CDR3 amino acids: CASSLAQGNYEQYF. CDR3 nucleotide sequence: TGTGCTAGCAGCTTAGCCCAGGGCAACTACGAGCAGTACTTC.

This clone was counted between two and nine times. V is TRBV7-8 and J is TRBJ2-7; D is possibly TRBD2 (5 bases). The CDR3 covers 14 residues. The V gene lost 5 bases and the J gene lost 2 bases, with 13 bases spanning the gap. Germline CDR1 and CDR2: SGHVS and FQNEAQ. This CDR3 reads CASSESEGPYEQYF. CDR3 nucleotides: TGTGCCAGCAGCGAGAGCGAGGGCCCCTACGAGCAGTACTTC.

This chain connects TRBV10-3 to TRBJ2-3; 8 bases fit TRBD1. The J segment lost 3 bases and the V segment lost 6 bases, leaving 2 bases of the junction unmatched. Per germline, CDR1 ENHRY and CDR2 SYGVKD. The CDR3 has 13 residues. This CDR3 reads CAIRDRETDTQYF. DNA of the CDR3: TGTGCCATCAGGGACAGGGAAACAGATACGCAGTATTTT.

This clone was seen a handful of times. J is TRBJ1-1 and V is TRBV5-1, with D possibly being TRBD1 (5 bases). V gave up 0 bases and J gave up 3 bases, with 15 bases separating them. CDR3 length equals 16 residues. CDR1 is SGHRS, CDR2 YFSETQ, per germline. The CDR3 reads CASSLARGSGDTEAFF. The CDR3 nucleotides are TGCGCCAGCAGCTTGGCCCGGGGTTCGGGGGACACTGAAGCTTTCTTT.

The chain joins TRBV28 to TRBJ1-2; weak D call: TRBD1 (5 bases). CDR3 size: 15 residues. Looked up from germline, CDR1 is MDHEN and CDR2 is SYDVKM. V lost 2 bases, J lost 5 bases, and 15 bases lay in between. The CDR3 region is CASSLPQDIGYGYTF. The CDR3 DNA sequence: TGTGCCAGCAGTTTACCCCAGGACATAGGGTATGGCTACACCTTC.

The chain combines TRBV7-6 with TRBJ1-3; D is unclear. V was trimmed by 1 base and J by 0 bases, leaving 10 bases between them. Germline V gene sequence: CDR1 SGHVS, CDR2 FNYEAQ. The CDR3 runs to 16 residues. The CDR3 sequence is CASSLESTNSGNTIYF. In DNA, the CDR3 is TGTGCCAGCAGCTTAGAGTCGACAAACTCTGGAAACACCATATATTTT.

This clone was seen a single time. The gene calls are TRBV5-6 and TRBJ2-7; D might be TRBD1 (5 bases). V lost 4 bases to trimming and J lost 7 bases, with 15 bases between them. CDR3 length: 13 amino acids. In germline, CDR1 is SGHDT, CDR2 YYEEEE. CDR3 bases: TGTGCCAGCAGCGTCCCTCGGGCAGGGGAGCAGTACTTC. This codes for CASSVPRAGEQYF.

The chain joins TRBV29-1 to TRBJ2-1; 10 positions agree with TRBD2. This CDR3 spans 14 amino acids. V shed 3 bases, J shed 12 bases, and the junction held 11 bases outside the gene matches. Germline assignment: CDR1 SQVTM and CDR2 ANQGSEA. The CDR3 DNA reads TGCAGCGTTGATACTAGCGGGGAAGGGAGGGGGCAGTTCTTC. Its protein is CSVDTSGEGRGQFF.

The chain is built from TRBV6-1 and TRBJ1-2, with 7 positions matching TRBD1. J lost 4 bases, V lost 3 bases, and 8 bases had no gene match. Per the germline V gene, CDR1 is MNHNS and CDR2 is SASEGT. The CDR3 consists of 15 residues. The CDR3 region has the DNA TGTGCCAGCAGTGACCAGACAGGGAAAGGCTATGGCTACACCTTC. Protein sequence: CASSDQTGKGYGYTF.

This clone was seen a few times. The chain uses TRBV6-5 and TRBJ1-5; tentatively, D is TRBD1 (6 bases). Germline CDR1 MNHEY, CDR2 SVGAGI. The CDR3 is made up of 13 amino acids. Trimming pared 8 bases from V and 1 base from J, leaving 9 bases between. Written as DNA, the CDR3 is TGTGCCAGCTTTGGACAGAGCAATCAGCCCCAGCATTTT. This translates into CASFGQSNQPQHF.

The chain has TRBV5-1 and TRBJ1-4; perhaps TRBD1 as D (6 bases). The CDR3 is 14 residues long. V lost 0 bases and J lost 5, with 8 bases in between. Germline loops: CDR1 SGHRS, CDR2 YFSETQ. This CDR3 is CASSLGQENEKLFF. The CDR3 DNA is TGCGCCAGCAGCTTGGGACAGGAGAATGAAAAACTGTTTTTT.

This clone showed up just a few times. The CDR3 reads CASSQGQGRTEAFF. The CDR3 DNA reads as TGTGCCAGCAGCCAAGGTCAGGGGCGCACTGAAGCTTTCTTT. This sequence joins TRBV3-1 (or the pseudogene TRBV3-2) and TRBJ1-1; possibly TRBD1 for D (6 bases). Per the germline V gene, CDR1 is LGHDT and CDR2 is YNNKEL (reference sequence). Trimming took 1 base from V and 4 from J, leaving 10 bases between them. The CDR3 covers 14 residues.

This clone was counted a single time. The J gene is TRBJ1-2, the V gene TRBV7-9; 9 nucleotides align to TRBD1. Per the germline V gene, CDR1 is SEHNR and CDR2 is FQNEAQ (reference sequence). This CDR3 region has 14 residues. Trimming removed 6 bases from V and 6 bases from J; junction bases left unmatched: 8. CDR3: CASRPLTGGDGYTF. CDR3 nucleotides: TGTGCCAGCAGACCACTAACAGGGGGCGATGGCTACACCTTC.

The rearrangement uses TRBV5-6 and TRBJ1-6, with no clear D. Germline values: CDR1 SGHDT, CDR2 YYEEEE. This CDR3 has 15 residues. The V end lost 3 bases, the J end lost 7 bases, and 14 bases lay between the germline ends. The CDR3 region is CASSSPGGENSPLHF. The CDR3, as DNA: TGTGCCAGCAGCTCCCCGGGCGGGGAAAATTCACCCCTCCACTTT.

The V call is TRBV19, the J call TRBJ1-1; TRBD1 aligns across 8 bases. Germline lookup yields CDR1 LNHDA and CDR2 SQIVND (reference sequence). J was trimmed by 0 bases and V by 5 bases; bases with no gene match: 8. The CDR3 consists of 16 residues. The CDR3: CASSPDRGTLNTEAFF. For the CDR3, the DNA is TGTGCCAGTAGTCCCGACAGGGGTACTCTGAACACTGAAGCTTTCTTT.

The rearrangement uses TRBV19 and TRBJ1-2; no reliable D call. The germline CDR1 and CDR2 sequences are LNHDA and SQIVND (reference sequence). V lost 5 bases and J lost 6, with 13 bases in between. This CDR3 contains 13 residues. The CDR3 here is CASSVIKSNGYTF. The CDR3 bases are TGTGCCAGTAGTGTCATAAAGAGCAATGGCTACACCTTC.

The table lists this clone with a few counts. The chain uses TRBV15 and TRBJ1-5; 8 bases align to TRBD1. The ends lost 0 bases at V and 6 bases at J; junction bases unmatched: 7. CDR1 LNHNV and CDR2 YYDKDF come from the germline V gene (reference sequence). The length of the CDR3 is 16 residues. This CDR3 reads CATSRDSAGGGQPQHF. The CDR3 DNA sequence: TGTGCCACCAGCAGAGATTCGGCAGGGGGCGGTCAGCCCCAGCATTTT.

The chain has TRBV28 and TRBJ1-5; D is possibly TRBD1 (5 bases). The germline gives CDR1 MDHEN, CDR2 SYDVKM. The CDR3 runs 16 residues. Trimming cost V 2 bases and J 0 bases, with 11 bases left between them. In DNA form, the CDR3 reads TGTGCCAGCAGTTTACGGCAGGGTCTTAGCAATCAGCCCCAGCATTTT. Protein sequence: CASSLRQGLSNQPQHF.

This clone was counted a few times. The chain recombines TRBV5-6 with TRBJ1-4; TRBD1 is a possible D gene (5 bases). CDR3 size: 14 residues. Germline CDR1 and CDR2: SGHDT and YYEEEE. Trimming removed 0 bases at V and 5 bases at J, with 8 bases between. For the CDR3, the DNA is TGTGCCAGCAGCTTGGGACAGCCAAATGAAAAACTGTTTTTT. Its protein is CASSLGQPNEKLFF.

This rearrangement joins TRBV28 to TRBJ1-1, with 8 bases identical to TRBD1. V shed 1 base and J 10 bases; nucleotides not matched to a gene: 8. This CDR3 contains 14 residues. Germline CDR1 is MDHEN and CDR2 is SYDVKM. In DNA form, the CDR3 reads TGTGCCAGCAGTTTATTAACCGGGACAGGCATAGCTTTCTTT. Amino acid sequence: CASSLLTGTGIAFF. Filled out from reference TRBV28 and TRBJ1-1, the complete variable domain reads DVKVTQSSRYLVKRTGEKVFLECVQDMDHENMFWYRQDPGLGLRLIYFSYDVKMKEKGDIPEGYSVSREKKERFSLILESASTNQTSMYLCASSLLTGTGIAFFGQGTRLTVV.

The V gene is TRBV2, the J gene TRBJ1-1; 7 positions agree with TRBD1. J lost 1 base, V lost 3 bases, and 5 bases had no gene match. This CDR3 is 15 amino acids long. The germline CDR1 and CDR2 sequences are SNHLY and FYNNEI. The CDR3 nucleotides are TGTGCCAGCAGTGATTTAGGACAGGCGAACACTGAAGCTTTCTTT. The encoded protein is CASSDLGQANTEAFF.

The gene calls are TRBV6-2 or TRBV6-3 and TRBJ1-2; 10 nucleotides align to TRBD1. Trimming at V came to 0 bases and at J to 3 bases, leaving 19 bases not matched to a gene. The V gene's germline CDR1 is MNHEY and CDR2 SVGEGT. This CDR3 has 21 amino acids. CDR3 sequence reads: CASSYSTGGGIISKVDYGYTF. Here the CDR3 DNA reads TGTGCCAGCAGTTACTCGACAGGGGGCGGGATAATTTCAAAGGTGGACTATGGCTACACCTTC.

This chain links TRBV18 with TRBJ2-2; 8 bases line up with TRBD1. J lost 9 bases, V lost 8 bases, and 2 bases had no gene match. This CDR3 spans 11 amino acids. In germline, CDR1 is KGHSH, CDR2 LQKENI. In nucleotides, the CDR3 is TGTGCCAGCGGACAGGGTTGGGAGCTGTTTTTT. It is translated as CASGQGWELFF.

This chain links TRBV27 with TRBJ2-1; 11 nucleotides align to TRBD2. Germline CDR1 is MNHEY and CDR2 is SMNVEV (reference sequence). The CDR3 spans 20 residues. V was clipped by 3 bases and J by 3 bases; unmatched bases: 16. In DNA, the CDR3 is TGTGCCAGCAGTTTCTCCTCCCTGCGACTAGCGGGACAAGACTACAATGAGCAGTTCTTC. Amino acids: CASSFSSLRLAGQDYNEQFF.

This chain connects TRBV27 to TRBJ2-3; 11 bases align to TRBD2. V lost 6 bases, J lost 6 bases, and 8 bases stayed unmatched. CDR3 size: 15 residues. Germline CDR1 reads MNHEY; CDR2 reads SMNVEV (reference sequence). The DNA for the CDR3 is TGTGCCAGCAGGGGGCTAGCGGGGGGTGCCGATACGCAGTATTTT. Its protein product is CASRGLAGGADTQYF.

The rearrangement joins TRBV3-1 (or the pseudogene TRBV3-2) to TRBJ1-1; no clear D gene. The CDR3 is made up of 15 amino acids. V was pared by 6 bases and J by 1 base, with 15 bases between. The germline CDR1 and CDR2 sequences are LGHDT and YNNKEL (reference sequence). The DNA of the CDR3 is TGTGCCAGCAGTCCCAGACCAACAGAGAACACTGAAGCTTTCTTT. Translated, it gives CASSPRPTENTEAFF.

In DNA form, the CDR3 reads TGCGCCAGCAGCTGGGGAGGAGCAGGAGATACGCAGTATTTT. Residues: CASSWGGAGDTQYF. The chain is built from TRBV5-1 and TRBJ2-3; the D gene is possibly TRBD2 (6 bases). V lost 3 bases and J lost 5, with 13 bases in between. CDR3 length equals 14 residues. The germline gives CDR1 SGHRS, CDR2 YFSETQ.

By its share, this clone is medium-sized (0.01 to 0.1%). The rearrangement joins TRBV6-4 to TRBJ2-1, with D perhaps TRBD2 (7 bases). CDR3 length: 16 amino acids. Per germline, CDR1 MRHNA and CDR2 SNTAGT. V lost 0 bases and J lost 7, with 16 bases in between. CDR3 coding DNA: TGTGCCAGCAGTGACTCGACCGGGGGGCCAGCTAATGAGCAGTTCTTC. This translates into CASSDSTGGPANEQFF.

In its sample, this clone was seen a few times. V is TRBV5-4 and J is TRBJ2-3; D might be TRBD1 (5 bases). Deletions cut 1 base from V and 5 bases from J, with 8 bases between. This CDR3 region has 13 residues. The V gene's germline CDR1 is SGHNT and CDR2 YYREEE (reference sequence). The CDR3 nucleotides are TGTGCCAGCAGCTTGAGGGGCGGAGATACGCAGTATTTT. This translates into CASSLRGGDTQYF.

This chain joins TRBV7-2 and TRBJ2-3; D unclear. Trimming stripped 5 bases from V and 4 bases from J, with 7 bases between. The CDR3 runs 12 residues. The germline gives CDR1 SGHTA, CDR2 FQGNSA. The CDR3: CASSPYSDTQYF. In nucleotides, the CDR3 is TGTGCCAGCAGCCCATACTCAGATACGCAGTATTTT.